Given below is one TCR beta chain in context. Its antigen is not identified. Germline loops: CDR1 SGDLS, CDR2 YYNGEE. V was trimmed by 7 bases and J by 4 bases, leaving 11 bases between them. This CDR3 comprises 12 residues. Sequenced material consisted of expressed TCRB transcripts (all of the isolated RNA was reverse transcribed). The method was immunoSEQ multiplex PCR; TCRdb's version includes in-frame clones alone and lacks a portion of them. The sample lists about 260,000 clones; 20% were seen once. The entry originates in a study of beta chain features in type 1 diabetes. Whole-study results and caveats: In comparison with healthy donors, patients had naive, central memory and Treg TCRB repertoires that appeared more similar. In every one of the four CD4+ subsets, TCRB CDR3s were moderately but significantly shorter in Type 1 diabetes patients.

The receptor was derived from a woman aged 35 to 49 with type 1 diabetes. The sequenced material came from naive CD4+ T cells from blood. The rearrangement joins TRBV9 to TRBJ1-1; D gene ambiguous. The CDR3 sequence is CASGPFGTEAFF. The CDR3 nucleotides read TGTGCCAGCGGCCCCTTTGGCACTGAAGCTTTCTTT.